The 18 T cell receptor beta chains in this list originate from one sample, sequenced in a study of T cell repertoires in cytomegalovirus infection. TCRdb used MiXCR to reprocess the reads, holding one entry per CDR3 protein. Of roughly 500,000 distinct CDR3 sequences listed, around 11% were seen once; the top ten hold roughly a tenth. What was sequenced was PBMCs. The receptors originated from a human donor in good health (CMV status not recorded). Some clones in this sample may be carry-over from other donors' samples.

The chain combines TRBV15 with TRBJ1-5; D may be TRBD1 (6 bases). V lost 3 bases and J 8 bases, leaving 14 bases between the germline ends. The CDR3 extends over 14 amino acids. Germline values: CDR1 LNHNV, CDR2 YYDKDF (reference sequence). In DNA, the CDR3 is TGTGCCACCAGCAGCCCTGGGGGCTTGGAGCCCCAGCATTTT. Translating it yields CATSSPGGLEPQHF. The full variable domain, with the rest looked up from reference TRBV15 and TRBJ1-5, is DAMVIQNPRYQVTQFGKPVTLSCSQTLNHNVMYWYQQKSSQAPKLLFHYYDKDFNNEADTPDNFQSRRPNTSFCFLDIRSPGLGDTAMYLCATSSPGGLEPQHFGDGTRLSIL.

The CDR3 bases are TGTGCCAGCTCGGGCGAACCTAACTATGGCTACACCTTC. Encoded protein: CASSGEPNYGYTF. The chain carries TRBV27 and TRBJ1-2; no clear D gene. Germline values: CDR1 MNHEY, CDR2 SMNVEV (reference sequence). V lost 8 bases, J lost 0 bases, and 10 bases lay in between. CDR3 length: 13 amino acids.

About this clonotype itself: This may stem from a read error, because a much larger clone lies one nucleotide away. The V gene is TRBV15, the J gene TRBJ2-2, with 9 bases aligning to TRBD2. Looked up from germline, CDR1 is LNHNV and CDR2 is YYDKDF (reference sequence). The V segment lost 0 bases and the J segment 8 bases; nucleotides outside the gene matches: 1. The CDR3 loop spans 14 amino acids. CDR3 region: CATSRDGLAGELFF. The CDR3 DNA is TGTGCCACCAGCAGAGATGGACTAGCGGGGGAGCTGTTTTTT.

This clonotype was picked up a small number of times. The chain combines TRBV9 with TRBJ2-1; D is unresolved. CDR1 SGDLS and CDR2 YYNGEE come from the germline V gene. The length of the CDR3 is 12 residues. Trimming left V 4 bases short and J 9 bases short, with 11 bases between. In DNA, the CDR3 is TGTGCCAGCAGCCCGATTGAGATTGAGCAGTTCTTC. Translated: CASSPIEIEQFF.

This chain uses TRBV2 with TRBJ2-1, with D possibly being TRBD2 (5 bases). Per germline, CDR1 SNHLY and CDR2 FYNNEI. The CDR3 spans 14 residues. Trimming pared 10 bases from V and 2 bases from J, leaving 15 bases between. The CDR3 sequence is CAISPDFAYNEQFF. For the CDR3, the DNA is TGTGCCATATCTCCGGACTTTGCCTACAATGAGCAGTTCTTC.

The chain combines TRBV5-5 with TRBJ1-1; D remains ambiguous. Trimming took off 3 bases at V and 5 bases at J, with 8 bases between the two ends. The CDR3 covers 12 residues. CDR1 SGHKS and CDR2 YYEKEE come from the germline V gene (reference sequence). DNA for the CDR3: TGTGCCAGCAGCTGGGGATGGACTGAAGCTTTCTTT. Translation: CASSWGWTEAFF.

J is TRBJ2-1 and V is TRBV25-1, with 7 bases that match TRBD2. CDR3 size: 16 residues. Trimming at V came to 1 base and at J to 6 bases, leaving 9 bases not matched to a gene. From germline, CDR1 is MGHDK and CDR2 SYGVNS. CDR3 nucleotides: TGTGCCAGCAGTGAATTAGGTTGGGGCGGGGGCAATGAGCAGTTCTTC. As protein: CASSELGWGGGNEQFF.

There are many counts of this clonotype. The chain couples TRBV7-9 to TRBJ2-1; 7 nucleotides line up with TRBD2. Per the germline V gene, CDR1 is SEHNR and CDR2 is FQNEAQ (reference sequence). The CDR3 consists of 16 residues. Trimming cost V 8 bases and J 1 base; bases outside gene matches: 11. DNA of the CDR3: TGTGCCAGCTTTGGAGCGGGAAAAAGGTCCTACAATGAGCAGTTCTTC. Residues: CASFGAGKRSYNEQFF.

The chain uses TRBV7-9 and TRBJ2-5; D possibly corresponds to TRBD1 (6 bases). Germline assignment: CDR1 SEHNR and CDR2 FQNEAQ (reference sequence). V was shortened by 5 bases and J by 2 bases, with 15 bases between the two germline ends. This CDR3 is 15 amino acids long. DNA for the CDR3: TGTGCCAGCAGCCCCCCGGGCGGACAGCAAGAGACCCAGTACTTC. Amino acid sequence: CASSPPGGQQETQYF.

The chain joins TRBV5-1 to TRBJ2-7, with 7 bases matching TRBD2. CDR3 length equals 13 residues. Trimming cost V 4 bases and J 6 bases; bases outside gene matches: 7. The germline V gene encodes CDR1 SGHRS and CDR2 YFSETQ. The CDR3 coding sequence is TGCGCCAGCAGCACCGGGGGAGGGTCCGAGCAGTACTTC. Residues: CASSTGGGSEQYF.

The chain recombines TRBV15 with TRBJ1-2; no definite D call. The CDR3 is 13 amino acids. V was cut by 0 bases and J by 5 bases, with 7 bases left in between. Germline V lookup: CDR1 LNHNV, CDR2 YYDKDF (reference sequence). CDR3 bases: TGTGCCACCAGCAGAGACCGCCTATATGGCTACACCTTC. Residues: CATSRDRLYGYTF.

This clonotype was observed at least ten times. V gene TRBV7-9 combines with J gene TRBJ1-1, with 8 bases identical to TRBD1. The trim removed 4 bases at V and 4 bases at J, leaving 5 bases unmatched. CDR3 size: 14 residues. Germline values: CDR1 SEHNR, CDR2 FQNEAQ (reference sequence). The DNA for the CDR3 is TGTGCCAGCAGCTCAGGGGGCCTGGGCACTGAAGCTTTCTTT. Protein sequence: CASSSGGLGTEAFF.

This clonotype was recorded many times. The rearrangement joins TRBV6-6 to TRBJ2-7, with D unclear. V lost 7 bases, J lost 2 bases, and 9 bases lay in between. This CDR3 spans 12 amino acids. In germline, CDR1 is MNHNY, CDR2 SVGAGI (reference sequence). Written as DNA, the CDR3 is TGTGCCAGCACGAGGAGCGCCTACGAGCAGTACTTC. It encodes CASTRSAYEQYF.

This clonotype was seen a handful of times. This sequence joins TRBV2 and TRBJ1-1; D is perhaps TRBD1 (5 bases). The V gene lost 6 bases and the J gene lost 5 bases, with 16 bases spanning the gap. CDR1 SNHLY and CDR2 FYNNEI come from the germline V gene. The CDR3 loop spans 14 amino acids. CDR3 sequence (DNA): TGTGCCAGCAGCCTGACAGTCACCGGGACTGAAGCTTTCTTT. It specifies CASSLTVTGTEAFF.

The rearrangement links TRBV12-3 or TRBV12-4 to TRBJ1-1; the D is unclear. CDR3 length: 14 residues. Trimming pared 2 bases from V and 4 bases from J, leaving 11 bases between. The CDR3 DNA is TGTGCCAGCAGTTTATCGGCGGGTTTCACTGAAGCTTTCTTT. It specifies CASSLSAGFTEAFF.

This clonotype was found many times. This chain uses TRBV28 with TRBJ2-4; D perhaps matches TRBD1 (6 bases). V lost 5 bases and J 1 base, leaving 15 bases between the germline ends. Per germline, CDR1 MDHEN and CDR2 SYDVKM. The CDR3 is 16 amino acids. The CDR3 sequence: CASSTGQYTAKNIQYF. The CDR3 nucleotides are TGTGCCAGCAGTACGGGACAATACACGGCCAAAAACATTCAGTACTTC.

This clonotype occurred many times. J is TRBJ1-5 and V is TRBV7-8, with a weak D call TRBD1 (5 bases). Germline-derived CDR1 and CDR2 are SGHVS and FQNEAQ. Trimming left V 3 bases short and J 4 bases short, with 16 bases between. This CDR3 has 16 amino acids. This chain's CDR3 is CASSFARGISNQPQHF. Written as DNA, the CDR3 is TGTGCCAGCAGCTTCGCGCGGGGGATTAGTAATCAGCCCCAGCATTTT.

This clonotype was seen repeatedly, ten times or more. This chain joins TRBV4-1 and TRBJ2-4; tentative D call: TRBD1 (5 bases). This CDR3 is 17 amino acids long. V was trimmed by 1 base and J by 1 base, leaving 14 bases between them. Germline assignment: CDR1 MGHRA and CDR2 YSYEKL. CDR3 region: CASSQGIPGSAKNIQYF. The CDR3 DNA sequence: TGCGCCAGCAGCCAAGGTATCCCAGGGTCGGCCAAAAACATTCAGTACTTC.